This T cell receptor beta chain derives from a study of T-cell reconstitution after alpha-beta-depleted transplantation in children. TCRbeta library construction was performed incorporating unique molecular identifiers. MiXCR, applied by TCRdb to the PCR reads, yields one record per CDR3 protein. The sample gives some 300,000 distinct CDR3 sequences, 7.5% to 9% of which show up once; approximately 9% is in the top ten. This clonotype was seen a handful of times. Its antigen is undetermined. Germline CDR1 SGDLS, CDR2 YYNGEE. Deletions cut 4 bases from V and 4 bases from J, with 10 bases between. The CDR3 loop spans 13 amino acids. Study conclusions and caveats: It was newly produced T cells that mostly accounted for T-cell counts and diversity one year after transplant. From surviving recipient T cells and thymic progenitors came the high day-60 TCRbeta diversity observed in some patients. The origin of alpha-beta T cells about two months after transplant was reportedly several hundred expanded graft clones.

The clonotype was recovered from a female patient aged 2 to 10 who had a stem cell transplant for Fanconi anemia, so the T cells may come from the graft donor. The sample here was peripheral blood, taken 360 days after TCRalphabeta/CD19-depleted stem cell transplant. The V and J genes are TRBV9 and TRBJ2-3; D gene unclear. The CDR3 coding sequence is TGTGCCAGCAGCCCGGTGGTCGCAGATACGCAGTATTTT. Amino acids: CASSPVVADTQYF.